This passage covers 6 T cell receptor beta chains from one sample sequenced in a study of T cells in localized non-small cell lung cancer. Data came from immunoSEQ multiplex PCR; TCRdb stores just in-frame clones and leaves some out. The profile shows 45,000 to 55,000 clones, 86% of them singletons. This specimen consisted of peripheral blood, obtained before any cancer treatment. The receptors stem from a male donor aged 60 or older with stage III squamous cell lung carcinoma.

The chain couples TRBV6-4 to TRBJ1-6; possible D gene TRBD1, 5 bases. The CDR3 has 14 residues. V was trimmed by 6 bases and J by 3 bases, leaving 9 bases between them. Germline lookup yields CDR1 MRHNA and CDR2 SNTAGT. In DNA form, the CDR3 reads TGTGCCAGCAGCGAGGGGTTCTATAATTCACCCCTCCACTTT. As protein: CASSEGFYNSPLHF.

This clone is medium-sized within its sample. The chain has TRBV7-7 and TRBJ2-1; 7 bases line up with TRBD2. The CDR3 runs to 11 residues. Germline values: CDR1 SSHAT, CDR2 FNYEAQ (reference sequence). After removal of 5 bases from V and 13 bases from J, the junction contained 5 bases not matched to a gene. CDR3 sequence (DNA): TGTGCCAGCAGCGACCGGGGGGAACAGTTCTTC. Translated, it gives CASSDRGEQFF.

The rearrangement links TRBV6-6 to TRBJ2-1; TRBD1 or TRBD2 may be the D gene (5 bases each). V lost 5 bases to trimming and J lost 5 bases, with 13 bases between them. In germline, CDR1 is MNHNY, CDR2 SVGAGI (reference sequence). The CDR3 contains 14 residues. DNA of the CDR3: TGTGCCAGCAGTGTAGGGACGGACCACAATGAGCAGTTCTTC. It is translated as CASSVGTDHNEQFF.

CDR3 sequence: CASSSEWLSNQPQHF. DNA for the CDR3: TGTGCCAGCAGCTCGGAGTGGTTGAGCAATCAGCCCCAGCATTTT. This rearrangement joins TRBV7-2 to TRBJ1-5, with D unresolved. Germline values: CDR1 SGHTA, CDR2 FQGNSA. V lost 4 bases to trimming and J lost 1 base, with 11 bases between them. The CDR3 extends over 15 amino acids.

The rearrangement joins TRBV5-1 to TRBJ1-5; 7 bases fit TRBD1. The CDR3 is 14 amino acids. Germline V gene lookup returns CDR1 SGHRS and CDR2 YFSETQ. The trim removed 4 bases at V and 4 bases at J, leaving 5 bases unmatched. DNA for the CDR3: TGCGCCAGCAGCCAGGGACAGAGAAATCAGCCCCAGCATTTT. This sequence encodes CASSQGQRNQPQHF.

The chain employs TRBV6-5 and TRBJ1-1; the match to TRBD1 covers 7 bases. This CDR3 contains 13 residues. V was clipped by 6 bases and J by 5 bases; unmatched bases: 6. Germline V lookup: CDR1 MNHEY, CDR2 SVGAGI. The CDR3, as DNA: TGTGCCAGCAGGCGACAGGGTGGTACTGAAGCTTTCTTT. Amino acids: CASRRQGGTEAFF.